The 27 T cell receptor beta chains given below trace back to one sample, sequenced in a study of T cell repertoires and HLA-DP antigens. TCRdb keeps only in-frame clones here, not all; method: immunoSEQ multiplex PCR. The table lists about 89,000 clones, roughly 86% of them singletons. Their antigens remain unidentified. Input material: CD4+ T cells from PBMCs. Source of these receptors: a man aged 45-65 years in good health and CMV-seronegative.

In this sample, this clone turned up once. The chain uses TRBV7-2 and TRBJ1-2; the D gene is possibly TRBD1 (5 bases). Germline values: CDR1 SGHTA, CDR2 FQGNSA. V shed 5 bases and J shed 0 bases, with 13 bases lying between them. The CDR3 runs to 15 residues. For the CDR3, the DNA is TGTGCCAGCAGCCCCAGGACAAGAGCTAACTATGGCTACACCTTC. The encoded protein is CASSPRTRANYGYTF.

This clone was found a few times. V gene TRBV7-9 combines with J gene TRBJ2-3; 7 positions match TRBD1. Germline CDR1 SEHNR, CDR2 FQNEAQ (reference sequence). Trimming cost V 2 bases and J 5 bases; bases outside gene matches: 1. The CDR3 loop spans 13 amino acids. CDR3 protein: CASSLPGGDTQYF. In DNA, the CDR3 is TGTGCCAGCAGCTTACCAGGGGGAGATACGCAGTATTTT. The whole variable domain, remainder taken from reference TRBV7-9 and TRBJ2-3, is DTGVSQNPRHKITKRGQNVTFRCDPISEHNRLYWYRQTLGQGPEFLTYFQNEAQLEKSRLLSDRFSAERPKGSFSTLEIQRTEQGDSAMYLCASSLPGGDTQYFGPGTRLTVL.

The chain recombines TRBV9 with TRBJ2-1, with 9 bases that match TRBD1. Germline V gene lookup returns CDR1 SGDLS and CDR2 YYNGEE. The CDR3 covers 20 residues. J was trimmed by 5 bases and V by 4 bases; bases with no gene match: 22. In DNA form, the CDR3 reads TGTGCCAGCAGCCCAGGGACAGGGAGGCCCGGGACTGGCCGTGACAATGAGCAGTTCTTC. Translation gives CASSPGTGRPGTGRDNEQFF. Using reference TRBV9 and TRBJ2-1 for the parts outside the CDR3, the full variable domain is DSGVTQTPKHLITATGQRVTLRCSPRSGDLSVYWYQQSLDQGLQFLIQYYNGEERAKGNILERFSAQQFPDLHSELNLSSLELGDSALYFCASSPGTGRPGTGRDNEQFFGPGTRLTVL.

This chain connects TRBV7-8 to TRBJ2-5; D is tentatively TRBD1 or TRBD2 (6 bases each). Trimming took off 5 bases at V and 1 base at J, with 23 bases between the two ends. The CDR3 is 18 amino acids. The germline V gene has CDR1 SGHVS and CDR2 FQNEAQ. This CDR3 reads CASSPRTGGGVFQETQYF. The CDR3 DNA is TGTGCCAGCAGCCCAAGAACCGGGGGCGGGGTCTTCCAAGAGACCCAGTACTTC.

The chain carries TRBV11-1 and TRBJ1-4, with D tentatively TRBD1 (5 bases). Trimming cost V 4 bases and J 8 bases, with 17 bases left between them. In germline, CDR1 is SGHAT, CDR2 FQDESV (reference sequence). CDR3 size: 15 residues. CDR3 amino acids: CASSYPGRAREKLFF. In DNA form, the CDR3 reads TGTGCCAGCAGCTACCCCGGCAGGGCTCGGGAAAAACTGTTTTTT.

The CDR3 nucleotides read TGTGCCTGGAGTACTGGGACTAATGAAAAACTGTTTTTT. Amino acid sequence: CAWSTGTNEKLFF. This rearrangement joins TRBV30 to TRBJ1-4; the D is unclear. This CDR3 has 13 residues. The ends were cut back, 2 bases at V and 2 bases at J, with 6 bases in the middle. Germline V gene sequence: CDR1 GTSNPN, CDR2 SVGIG (reference sequence).

J is TRBJ1-6 and V is TRBV2; D gene ambiguous. The ends were cut back, 6 bases at V and 17 bases at J, with 14 bases in the middle. The CDR3 extends over 11 amino acids. The germline gives CDR1 SNHLY, CDR2 FYNNEI. The CDR3 region is CASRGSDRVHF. CDR3 coding DNA: TGTGCCAGCAGAGGGTCCGACCGAGTCCACTTT.

This clone was seen just once. V usage is TRBV30 and J usage is TRBJ2-1; weak D call: TRBD2 (6 bases). Germline loops: CDR1 GTSNPN, CDR2 SVGIG (reference sequence). The CDR3 sequence is 12 residues long. V lost 0 bases to trimming and J lost 14 bases, with 14 bases between them. Written as DNA, the CDR3 is TGTGCCTGGAGTGTACTAGGAGGGAACGAGTTCTTC. It is translated as CAWSVLGGNEFF.

J is TRBJ2-3 and V is TRBV6-6; TRBD2 agrees at 8 bases. From germline, CDR1 is MNHNY and CDR2 SVGAGI (reference sequence). The CDR3 sequence is 11 residues long. V lost 6 bases, J lost 9 bases, and 2 bases stayed unmatched. CDR3 sequence reads: CASSGGVTQYF. Here the CDR3 DNA reads TGTGCCAGCAGCGGGGGGGTGACGCAGTATTTT.

The V gene is TRBV11-3, the J gene TRBJ1-1; the match to TRBD1 covers 9 bases. The J segment lost 4 bases and the V segment lost 5 bases, leaving 5 bases of the junction unmatched. The CDR3 loop spans 14 amino acids. Germline values: CDR1 SGHNT, CDR2 YENEEA. In DNA form, the CDR3 reads TGTGCCAGCAGCCAGGGACAGGGAGGCACTGAAGCTTTCTTT. Protein product: CASSQGQGGTEAFF.

The J gene is TRBJ1-2, the V gene TRBV7-6; 10 nucleotides match TRBD1. The CDR3 contains 13 residues. Germline V gene lookup returns CDR1 SGHVS and CDR2 FNYEAQ. The junction had 1 base not matched to a gene; V was cut back by 3 bases and J by 6 bases. CDR3 nucleotide sequence: TGTGCCAGCAGCTTGACAGGGGGCGATGGCTACACCTTC. This codes for CASSLTGGDGYTF.

The chain joins TRBV9 to TRBJ2-5; D call uncertain. CDR1 is SGDLS, CDR2 YYNGEE, per germline. Trimming removed 3 bases from V and 5 bases from J, with 11 bases in between. CDR3 size: 13 residues. The CDR3 region is CASSASRWETQYF. CDR3 nucleotides: TGTGCCAGCAGCGCATCCCGATGGGAGACCCAGTACTTC.

V and J are TRBV28 and TRBJ2-7; a possible D gene is TRBD1 (5 bases). Germline values: CDR1 MDHEN, CDR2 SYDVKM. The CDR3 is 9 residues long. The V gene lost 8 bases and the J gene lost 9 bases, with 8 bases spanning the gap. CDR3 amino acids: CASGAMQYF. The CDR3 region has the DNA TGTGCCAGCGGGGCGATGCAGTACTTC. Looking up the rest from reference TRBV28 and TRBJ2-7 gives the full variable domain: DVKVTQSSRYLVKRTGEKVFLECVQDMDHENMFWYRQDPGLGLRLIYFSYDVKMKEKGDIPEGYSVSREKKERFSLILESASTNQTSMYLCASGAMQYFGPGTRLTVT.

The chain links TRBV4-1 to TRBJ2-5; the D is unclear. CDR1 MGHRA and CDR2 YSYEKL come from the germline V gene. This CDR3 spans 14 amino acids. V was shortened by 3 bases and J by 2 bases, with 10 bases between the two germline ends. In DNA form, the CDR3 reads TGCGCCAGCAGCCAGACGATGGGACAAGAGACCCAGTACTTC. Protein: CASSQTMGQETQYF.

CDR3 residues: CASSHPRGAGTNEQYF. DNA for the CDR3: TGTGCCAGCTCACACCCCCGAGGAGCGGGAACTAACGAGCAGTACTTC. The chain joins TRBV18 to TRBJ2-7, with 7 bases matching TRBD2. V shed 4 bases, J shed 5 bases, and the junction held 14 bases outside the gene matches. The V gene's germline CDR1 is KGHSH and CDR2 LQKENI. This CDR3 is 16 amino acids long.

The chain combines TRBV4-2 with TRBJ2-2; 7 bases agree with TRBD1. Trimming took 4 bases from V and 0 from J; bases not matched to a gene: 8. Germline assignment: CDR1 LGHNA and CDR2 YNFKEQ. The CDR3 length is 17 residues. The CDR3 spells CASSPGTGTANTGELFF. CDR3 coding DNA: TGTGCCAGCAGCCCCGGAACCGGGACAGCGAACACCGGGGAGCTGTTTTTT.

V gene TRBV21-1 combines with J gene TRBJ2-7; the D call of TRBD2 is as the table states it, not checked on the DNA. TRBV21-1 is annotated as a pseudogene. CDR3 length: 17 residues. CDR3 sequence (DNA): TGTGCCAGCAGCATAAGGTTGGGGAGACCTAAACTCTACGAGCAGTACTTC. Protein sequence: CASSIRLGRPKLYEQYF.

The chain uses TRBV18 and TRBJ2-7; 8 nucleotides line up with TRBD1. V trimming: 6 bases; J trimming: 1 base; junction bases outside the gene matches: 5. The CDR3 consists of 14 residues. Germline CDR1 and CDR2: KGHSH and LQKENI. In DNA form, the CDR3 reads TGTGCCAGCTCCCCAAACAGGGGGTCCTACGAGCAGTACTTC. It is translated as CASSPNRGSYEQYF.

This rearrangement joins TRBV18 to TRBJ1-2, with TRBD1 as a possible D gene (5 bases). Germline lookup yields CDR1 KGHSH and CDR2 LQKENI. Trimming removed 3 bases from V and 4 bases from J, with 21 bases in between. The CDR3 runs to 17 residues. Here the CDR3 reads CASSPTAGPAMSYGYTF. CDR3 DNA: TGTGCCAGCTCACCCACCGCGGGACCGGCAATGTCCTATGGCTACACCTTC.

This rearrangement joins TRBV2 to TRBJ2-2, with TRBD1 matching 7 bases. Germline values: CDR1 SNHLY, CDR2 FYNNEI. Trimming cost V 7 bases and J 8 bases; bases outside gene matches: 10. The CDR3 sequence is 14 residues long. CDR3 region: CASTLTGRGGELFF. CDR3 in DNA: TGTGCCAGCACCTTAACCGGCAGGGGGGGGGAGCTGTTTTTT. The full variable domain, in which reference TRBV2 and TRBJ2-2 provide the parts outside the CDR3, is EPEVTQTPSHQVTQMGQEVILRCVPISNHLYFYWYRQILGQKVEFLVSFYNNEISEKSEIFDDQFSVERPDGSNFTLKIRSTKLEDSAMYFCASTLTGRGGELFFGEGSRLTVL.

V is TRBV7-2 and J is TRBJ2-1; 13 bases fit TRBD2. This CDR3 region has 18 residues. Per germline, CDR1 SGHTA and CDR2 FQGNSA. J was trimmed by 2 bases and V by 3 bases; bases with no gene match: 7. CDR3 region: CASSLELGLAGAYNEQFF. DNA for the CDR3: TGTGCCAGCAGCTTGGAGCTAGGACTAGCGGGAGCCTACAATGAGCAGTTCTTC.

The chain recombines TRBV16 with TRBJ2-7; unclear D gene. The germline CDR1 and CDR2 sequences are KGHSY and FQNENV. The CDR3 sequence is 13 residues long. The V end lost 0 bases, the J end lost 4 bases, and 7 bases lay between the germline ends. The CDR3 is CASSQSGDYEQYF. Here the CDR3 DNA reads TGTGCCAGCAGCCAATCAGGCGATTACGAGCAGTACTTC.

The chain combines TRBV6-5 with TRBJ2-7; D is undetermined. There are 13 residues in the CDR3. V dropped 2 bases and J dropped 4 bases, with 9 bases sitting between them. The V gene's germline CDR1 is MNHEY and CDR2 SVGAGI. CDR3 in amino acids: CASSYDPQYEQYF. The CDR3 region has the DNA TGTGCCAGCAGTTACGATCCCCAATACGAGCAGTACTTC.

In its sample, this clone was seen once. The rearrangement links TRBV5-8 to TRBJ2-5, with unresolved D. The CDR3 is 12 amino acids. The germline V gene encodes CDR1 SGHTS and CDR2 YDEGEE. V lost 4 bases, J lost 5 bases, and 9 bases lay in between. CDR3 amino acids: CASSLTRETQYF. CDR3 coding DNA: TGTGCCAGCAGCCTGACCCGGGAGACCCAGTACTTC.

This chain joins TRBV6-6 and TRBJ2-6, with 9 bases fitting TRBD1. V dropped 8 bases and J dropped 0; count of bases not matched to a gene: 5. From germline, CDR1 is MNHNY and CDR2 SVGAGI (reference sequence). The CDR3 has 16 amino acids. The CDR3 DNA follows: TGTGCCAGCCGGGACAGGGCTAGCTCTGGGGCCAACGTCCTGACTTTC. Its translation is CASRDRASSGANVLTF.

The V gene is TRBV9, the J gene TRBJ2-1; D gene uncertain. The CDR3 is 14 residues long. The V gene lost 4 bases and the J gene lost 0 bases, with 8 bases spanning the gap. From germline, CDR1 is SGDLS and CDR2 YYNGEE. For the CDR3, the DNA is TGTGCCAGCAGCATTCAAGCCTCCTACAATGAGCAGTTCTTC. Residues: CASSIQASYNEQFF.

The chain combines TRBV7-2 with TRBJ1-2; D may be TRBD1 (5 bases). The CDR3 covers 14 residues. Germline V gives CDR1 SGHTA, CDR2 FQGNSA. Trimming cost V 1 base and J 2 bases, with 8 bases left between them. CDR3 residues: CASSLDGGNYGYTF. CDR3 DNA: TGTGCCAGCAGCTTAGATGGGGGAAACTATGGCTACACCTTC.